This is a list of T cell receptor beta chains from one sample in a study of CD8+CD57+ T cells in acquired aplastic anemia. Each CDR3 protein gets one entry after TCRdb re-called the reads with MiXCR. Among 120,000 or so distinct CDR3 sequences listed, about two fifths were seen once. The sample taken for sequencing was sorted CD4+, CD8+, or CD8+CD57+ T cells (not recorded which) from PBMCs. The receptors shown here come from a human donor with aplastic anemia. Each CDR3 is given with its conserved first and last residue. The D gene is left open where the match is weak. Size is omitted from some rows. Given values are once, few, many or a class for expanded clones.

CDR3nt,CDR3aa,j_gene,d_gene,v_gene,abundance
TGCAGTGCTAGCAGAGGCAATGAGCAGTTCTTC,CSASRGNEQFF,TRBJ2-1,NA,TRBV20-1,many
TGCAGCGCCCAAGCCAGACCTGGAAACACCATATATTTT,CSAQARPGNTIYF,TRBJ1-3,NA,TRBV29-1,NA
TGCAGCGTTGAAAGGAATCAGGGGGCGCAGGGCTACACCTTC,CSVERNQGAQGYTF,TRBJ1-2,TRBD1,TRBV29-1,NA
TGTGCCAGCAGGGCTAATGGGGTCATGAACACTGAAGCTTTCTTT,CASRANGVMNTEAFF,TRBJ1-1,NA,TRBV2,NA
TGTGCCAGTAGTATTAGAGGGGCGCGGAATTCACCCCTCCACTTT,CASSIRGARNSPLHF,TRBJ1-6,NA,TRBV19,NA
TGTGCCAGTAGTAGACTAGCAATGGAGGAGACCCAGTACTTC,CASSRLAMEETQYF,TRBJ2-5,TRBD2,TRBV19,NA
TGCGCCAGCAGCCAACCTAGCCGAGCCGAAGCTTTCTTT,CASSQPSRAEAFF,TRBJ1-1,NA,TRBV4-1,many
TGTGCCAGCAGCCTCTTCGGTGAGTGGGCGCCCCTCCACTTT,CASSLFGEWAPLHF,TRBJ1-6,NA,TRBV3-1,many
TGTGCCAGCAGCTTCCCAGGGGCCACCTACGAGCAGTACTTC,CASSFPGATYEQYF,TRBJ2-7,NA,TRBV7-6,many
TGTGCCAGCAGCCGAAGCGGGGGGGAAGGCGAGCAGTACTTC,CASSRSGGEGEQYF,TRBJ2-7,TRBD2,TRBV7-6,NA
TGTGCCAGCAGCTTCGGGACACACACCGGGGAGCTGTTTTTT,CASSFGTHTGELFF,TRBJ2-2,NA,TRBV11-2,NA
TGCAGTGCTAGAGACAGGTACGAGCAGTTCTTC,CSARDRYEQFF,TRBJ2-1,NA,TRBV20-1,many